These 20 T cell receptor beta chains came from one sample sequenced in a study of cytomegalovirus exposure and HLA in healthy donors. PCR used 60 Vbeta primers and 13 Jbeta primers. The repertoire was sequenced with immunoSEQ multiplex PCR; TCRdb's copy has only in-frame clones and lacks some. The top ten clones hold 8.5% to 10% of a sample with about 100,000 clones, roughly four fifths of them seen once. Sequencing used PBMCs. The receptor set was obtained from a male donor in good health and CMV-seropositive.

CDR3 nucleotide sequence: TGTGCCAGCAGCTTAGTCGGCGGGAGTGTGGCCTACGAGCAGTACTTC. It encodes CASSLVGGSVAYEQYF. The genes are TRBV7-8 and TRBJ2-7; 7 nucleotides agree with TRBD2. The CDR3 spans 16 residues. Germline CDR1 SGHVS, CDR2 FQNEAQ. J was trimmed by 2 bases and V by 1 base; bases with no gene match: 8.

V and J are TRBV6-5 and TRBJ2-1; 15 nucleotides line up with TRBD2. This CDR3 comprises 16 residues. J gave up 9 bases and V 4 bases, and 7 bases lay outside the gene matches. The germline CDR1 and CDR2 sequences are MNHEY and SVGAGI. In nucleotides, the CDR3 is TGTGCCAGCAGTTTACCGGGACTAGCGGGAGGAGGTGAGCAGTTCTTC. This sequence encodes CASSLPGLAGGGEQFF.

This chain joins TRBV28 and TRBJ2-1; 13 nucleotides agree with TRBD2. V gave up 7 bases and J gave up 8 bases; unmatched junction bases: 5. This CDR3 contains 14 residues. Germline V gene lookup returns CDR1 MDHEN and CDR2 SYDVKM. The CDR3 loop reads CASTTSGRIDEQFF. CDR3 nucleotide sequence: TGTGCCAGCACGACTAGCGGGAGGATTGATGAGCAGTTCTTC.

This sequence joins TRBV27 and TRBJ1-1; maybe TRBD1 (5 bases). V was cut by 2 bases and J by 8 bases, with 15 bases left in between. This CDR3 region has 14 residues. The germline V gene encodes CDR1 MNHEY and CDR2 SMNVEV (reference sequence). As DNA, the CDR3 is TGTGCCAGCAGTTTAACAGCGTCGAGGACAGAAGCTTTCTTT. It translates to CASSLTASRTEAFF.

In nucleotides, the CDR3 is TGTGCCACCAGCAGGGAAAACAGGGGTGGCTACACCTTC. Its protein product is CATSRENRGGYTF. The chain employs TRBV15 and TRBJ1-2; 7 bases line up with TRBD1. This CDR3 region has 13 residues. Germline CDR1 LNHNV, CDR2 YYDKDF (reference sequence). Losses at the gene ends were 3 bases for V and 7 bases for J; bases not matched to a gene: 5.

The chain is built from TRBV15 and TRBJ2-5; 9 bases are a match to TRBD2. The CDR3 spans 16 residues. Germline lookup yields CDR1 LNHNV and CDR2 YYDKDF (reference sequence). Losses at the gene ends were 1 base for V and 2 bases for J; bases not matched to a gene: 5. CDR3 sequence reads: CATSRGSGSLQETQYF. The CDR3 coding sequence is TGTGCCACCAGCAGAGGTAGCGGGAGCCTTCAAGAGACCCAGTACTTC.

The count of this clone is one. The junction departs from germline at one end; a sequencing error may be responsible. J is TRBJ1-1 and V is TRBV14; a weak D match, TRBD1 (6 bases). The CDR3 consists of 13 residues. Germline assignment: CDR1 SGHDN and CDR2 FVKESK. In DNA, the CDR3 is TGTGCCAGCAGGCAAGCGGGGGGCGGTGAAGCTTTCTTT. Its protein is CASRQAGGGEAFF.

The genes are TRBV6-1 and TRBJ2-7, with 11 positions matching TRBD2. The V and J ends lost 6 bases and 2 bases, in that order; junction bases with no gene match: 3. Germline lookup yields CDR1 MNHNS and CDR2 SASEGT. The CDR3 consists of 14 residues. Here the CDR3 reads CASRGTSGTYEQYF. The CDR3 region has the DNA TGTGCCAGCAGAGGGACTAGCGGAACCTACGAGCAGTACTTC.

This clone was counted only a few times. The chain employs TRBV27 and TRBJ2-1; D might be TRBD2 (5 bases). V was pared by 3 bases and J by 1 base, with 10 bases between. The germline CDR1 and CDR2 sequences are MNHEY and SMNVEV (reference sequence). The CDR3 covers 15 residues. The CDR3 spells CASSFGGGSYNEQFF. CDR3 coding DNA: TGTGCCAGCAGTTTTGGAGGTGGATCCTACAATGAGCAGTTCTTC.

As for this clone: Other DNA sequences from this sample encode an identical CDR3 as well. The chain has TRBV6-5 and TRBJ2-5; TRBD1 agrees at 8 bases. CDR1 and CDR2 from the germline V gene are MNHEY and SVGAGI. V gave up 5 bases and J gave up 4 bases; unmatched junction bases: 3. This CDR3 has 13 residues. In DNA, the CDR3 is TGTGCCAGCAGTACCGACAGGGGAGAGACCCAGTACTTC. Protein product: CASSTDRGETQYF.

In nucleotides, the CDR3 is TGTGCCAGTAGTACCGAGCAGAACACCGGGGAGCTGTTTTTT. Protein sequence: CASSTEQNTGELFF. The V gene is TRBV19, the J gene TRBJ2-2; D unclear. Germline V gene sequence: CDR1 LNHDA, CDR2 SQIVND (reference sequence). V shed 4 bases and J shed 1 base, with 7 bases lying between them. This CDR3 spans 14 amino acids.

The V call is TRBV7-2, the J call TRBJ2-3; D unresolved. Per the germline V gene, CDR1 is SGHTA and CDR2 is FQGNSA. This CDR3 is built from 14 residues. Trimming left V 2 bases short and J 1 base short, with 7 bases between. The CDR3 nucleotides are TGTGCCAGCAGCTTAAACCAGGGCACAGATACGCAGTATTTT. Its translation: CASSLNQGTDTQYF.

V and J are TRBV27 and TRBJ1-2; D is possibly TRBD1 (5 bases). The CDR3 covers 15 residues. The germline CDR1 and CDR2 sequences are MNHEY and SMNVEV (reference sequence). V was cut by 4 bases and J by 1 base, with 13 bases left in between. CDR3 residues: CASSSGLNFNYGYTF. The CDR3 coding sequence is TGTGCCAGCAGTTCGGGACTGAACTTTAACTATGGCTACACCTTC.

The rearrangement links TRBV4-3 to TRBJ2-7, with 8 bases fitting TRBD1. Germline V gene lookup returns CDR1 LGHNA and CDR2 YSLEER. The CDR3 length is 13 residues. Losses at the gene ends were 3 bases for V and 3 bases for J; bases not matched to a gene: 1. The CDR3, as DNA: TGCGCCAGCAGCCACGGGACAGGCTACGAGCAGTACTTC. Protein sequence: CASSHGTGYEQYF.

This clone came up a few times. The chain recombines TRBV11-2 with TRBJ2-4; D is possibly TRBD2 (5 bases). Germline V CDR1 and CDR2: SGHAT, FQNNGV. The ends were cut back, 0 bases at V and 8 bases at J, with 8 bases in the middle. The CDR3 has 13 amino acids. The CDR3: CASSLDRGHIQYF. The CDR3 region has the DNA TGTGCCAGCAGCTTAGATAGAGGGCACATTCAGTACTTC.

The chain recombines TRBV7-9 with TRBJ2-1, with 14 bases that match TRBD2. The germline V gene encodes CDR1 SEHNR and CDR2 FQNEAQ (reference sequence). J was trimmed by 8 bases and V by 5 bases; bases with no gene match: 5. The CDR3 runs 15 residues. The CDR3 reads CASSPTSGRGDEQFF. In DNA form, the CDR3 reads TGTGCCAGCAGCCCGACTAGCGGGAGGGGGGATGAGCAGTTCTTC.

The chain uses TRBV28 and TRBJ1-3, with D hard to call. This CDR3 is built from 12 residues. V gave up 7 bases and J gave up 4 bases, with 8 bases separating them. Germline-derived CDR1 and CDR2 are MDHEN and SYDVKM. Here the CDR3 reads CASTNQGNTIYF. The DNA of the CDR3 is TGTGCCAGCACGAATCAGGGAAACACCATATATTTT.

On this clone: A junction end diverges from the germline sequence, so it may reflect a read error. The chain uses TRBV5-6 and TRBJ2-5; D gene ambiguous. The CDR3 covers 13 residues. Germline V lookup: CDR1 SGHDT, CDR2 YYEEEE. The CDR3: CASSLVPMETQYF. As DNA, the CDR3 is TGTGCCAGCAGTTTGGTCCCCATGGAGACCCAGTACTTC.

The DNA for the CDR3 is TGTGCCAGCAGTGAAACCGGGATCAGGGGTGAAAAACTGTTTTTT. Translating it yields CASSETGIRGEKLFF. V gene TRBV6-1 combines with J gene TRBJ1-4; D is perhaps TRBD1 (6 bases). The germline V gene has CDR1 MNHNS and CDR2 SASEGT. The CDR3 is made up of 15 amino acids. Trimming shortened V by 2 bases and J by 7 bases, and 14 bases separated the two germline ends.

This clone was detected only a few times. V usage is TRBV12-5 and J usage is TRBJ2-7; 12 nucleotides line up with TRBD2. This CDR3 is 19 amino acids long. Germline V lookup: CDR1 LGHNT, CDR2 FRNRAP. V shed 2 bases, J shed 3 bases, and the junction held 14 bases outside the gene matches. Here the CDR3 DNA reads TGTGCTAGTGGTTTGACGATCGCCGGGACTAGCGGGCTTTACTACGAGCAGTACTTC. Protein: CASGLTIAGTSGLYYEQYF.